This T cell receptor (beta chain) was profiled in a study of shared clonotypes between healthy human individuals. Whole-study context: Aged 18 to 49, the donors were two women and three men.

Profiling relied on immunoSEQ multiplex PCR, and the TCRdb table lists in-frame clones only, not all of them. The profile covers about 1.1 million clones, with approximately 80% appearing a single time and 0.89% taken by the ten largest. Germline V CDR1 and CDR2: SNHLY, FYNNEI. This CDR3 region has 14 residues. The junction had 5 bases not matched to a gene; V was cut back by 6 bases and J by 4 bases. Subsets obtained from CD4+ cells comprised CD45RA+ naive and CD45RA-negative memory cells. The V and J genes are TRBV2 and TRBJ1-4; 7 bases are a match to TRBD1. What was sequenced was memory CD4+ T cells from PBMCs. The subset here: CD45RA-negative fraction. This TCR derives from a man between 18 and 35 years old in good health. Some clones in this sample may be carry-over from other donors' samples. CDR3 sequence reads: CASRKGQNNEKLFF. The CDR3 DNA follows: TGTGCCAGCAGGAAGGGACAGAATAATGAAAAACTGTTTTTT.